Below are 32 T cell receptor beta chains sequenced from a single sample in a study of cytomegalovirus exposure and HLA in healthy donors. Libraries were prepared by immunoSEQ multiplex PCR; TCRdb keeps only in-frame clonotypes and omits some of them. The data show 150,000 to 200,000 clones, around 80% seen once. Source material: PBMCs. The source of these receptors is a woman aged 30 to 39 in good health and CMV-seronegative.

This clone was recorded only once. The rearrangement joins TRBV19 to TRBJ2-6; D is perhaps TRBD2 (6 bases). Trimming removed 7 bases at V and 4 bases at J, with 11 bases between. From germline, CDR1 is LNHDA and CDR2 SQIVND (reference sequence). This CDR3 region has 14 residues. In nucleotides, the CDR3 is TGTGCCAGTATTGGGGGGAACGGGGCCAACGTCCTGACTTTC. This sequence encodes CASIGGNGANVLTF. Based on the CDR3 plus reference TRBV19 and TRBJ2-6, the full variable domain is DGGITQSPKYLFRKEGQNVTLSCEQNLNHDAMYWYRQDPGQGLRLIYYSQIVNDFQKGDIAEGYSVSREKKESFPLTVTSAQKNPTAFYLCASIGGNGANVLTFGAGSRLTVL.

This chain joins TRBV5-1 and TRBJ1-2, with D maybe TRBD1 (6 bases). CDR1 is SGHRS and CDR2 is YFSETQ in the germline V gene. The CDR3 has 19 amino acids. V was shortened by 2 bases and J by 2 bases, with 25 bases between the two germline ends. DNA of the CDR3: TGCGCCAGCAGCTTAACGTCTGGGAAAGCCAGGGGCTTAAACTATGGCTACACCTTC. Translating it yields CASSLTSGKARGLNYGYTF.

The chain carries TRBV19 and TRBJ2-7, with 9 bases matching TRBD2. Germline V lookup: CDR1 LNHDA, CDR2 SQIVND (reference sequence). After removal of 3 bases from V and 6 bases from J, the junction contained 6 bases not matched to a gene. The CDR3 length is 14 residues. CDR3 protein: CASSIQERGAEQYF. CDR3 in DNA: TGTGCCAGTAGTATTCAAGAGCGGGGGGCCGAGCAGTACTTC. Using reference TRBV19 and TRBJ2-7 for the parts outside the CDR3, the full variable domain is DGGITQSPKYLFRKEGQNVTLSCEQNLNHDAMYWYRQDPGQGLRLIYYSQIVNDFQKGDIAEGYSVSREKKESFPLTVTSAQKNPTAFYLCASSIQERGAEQYFGPGTRLTVT.

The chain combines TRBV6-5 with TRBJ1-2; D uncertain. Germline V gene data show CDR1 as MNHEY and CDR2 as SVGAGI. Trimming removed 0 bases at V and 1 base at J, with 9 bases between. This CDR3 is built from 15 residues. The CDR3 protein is CASSYSELINYGYTF. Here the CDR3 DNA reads TGTGCCAGCAGTTACTCCGAACTTATTAACTATGGCTACACCTTC.

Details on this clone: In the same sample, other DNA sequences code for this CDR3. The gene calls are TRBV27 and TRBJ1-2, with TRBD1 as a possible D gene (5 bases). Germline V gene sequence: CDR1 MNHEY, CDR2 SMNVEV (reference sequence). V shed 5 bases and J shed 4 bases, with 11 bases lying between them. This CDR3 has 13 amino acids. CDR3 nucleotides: TGTGCCAGCAGTCTCCAGGGTAGCTATGGCTACACCTTC. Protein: CASSLQGSYGYTF.

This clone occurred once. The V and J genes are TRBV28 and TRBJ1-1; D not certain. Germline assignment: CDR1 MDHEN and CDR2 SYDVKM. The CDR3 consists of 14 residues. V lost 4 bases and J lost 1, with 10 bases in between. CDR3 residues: CASSWWERNTEAFF. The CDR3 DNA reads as TGTGCCAGCAGTTGGTGGGAGCGGAACACTGAAGCTTTCTTT.

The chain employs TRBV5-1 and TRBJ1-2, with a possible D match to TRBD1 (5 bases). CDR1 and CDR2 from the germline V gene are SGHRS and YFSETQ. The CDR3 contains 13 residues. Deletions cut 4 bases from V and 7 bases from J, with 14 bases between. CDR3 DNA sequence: TGCGCCAGCAGCCCAGACAGTCTCACTGGCTACACCTTC. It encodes CASSPDSLTGYTF. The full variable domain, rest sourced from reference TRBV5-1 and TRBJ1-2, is KAGVTQTPRYLIKTRGQQVTLSCSPISGHRSVSWYQQTPGQGLQFLFEYFSETQRNKGNFPGRFSGRQFSNSRSEMNVSTLELGDSALYLCASSPDSLTGYTFGSGTRLTVV.

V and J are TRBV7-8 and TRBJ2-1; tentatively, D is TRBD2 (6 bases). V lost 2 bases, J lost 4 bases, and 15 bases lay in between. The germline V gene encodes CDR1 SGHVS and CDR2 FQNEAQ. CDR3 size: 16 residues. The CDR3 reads CASSLNGGGAYNEQFF. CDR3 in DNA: TGTGCCAGCAGCTTAAATGGCGGCGGGGCTTACAATGAGCAGTTCTTC. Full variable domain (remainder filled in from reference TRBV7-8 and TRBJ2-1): GAGVSQSPRYKVAKRGQDVALRCDPISGHVSLFWYQQALGQGPEFLTYFQNEAQLDKSGLPSDRFFAERPEGSVSTLKIQRTQQEDSAVYLCASSLNGGGAYNEQFFGPGTRLTVL.

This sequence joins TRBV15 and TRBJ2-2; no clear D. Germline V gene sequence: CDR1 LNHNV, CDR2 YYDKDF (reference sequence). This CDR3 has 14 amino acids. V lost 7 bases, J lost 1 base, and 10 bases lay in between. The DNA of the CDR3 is TGTGCCACCAAATCGCAGTTGAACACCGGGGAGCTGTTTTTT. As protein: CATKSQLNTGELFF. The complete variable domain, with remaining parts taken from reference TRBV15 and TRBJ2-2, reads DAMVIQNPRYQVTQFGKPVTLSCSQTLNHNVMYWYQQKSSQAPKLLFHYYDKDFNNEADTPDNFQSRRPNTSFCFLDIRSPGLGDTAMYLCATKSQLNTGELFFGEGSRLTVL.

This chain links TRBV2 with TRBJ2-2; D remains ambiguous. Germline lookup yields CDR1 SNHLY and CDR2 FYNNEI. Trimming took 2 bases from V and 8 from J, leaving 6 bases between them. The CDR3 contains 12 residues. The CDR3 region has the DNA TGTGCCAGCAGTGAACCTGCGGGGGAGCTGTTTTTT. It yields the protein CASSEPAGELFF.

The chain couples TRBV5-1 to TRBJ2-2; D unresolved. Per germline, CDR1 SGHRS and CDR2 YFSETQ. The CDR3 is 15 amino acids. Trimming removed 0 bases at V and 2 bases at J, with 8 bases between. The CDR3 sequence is CASSLDRHNTGELFF. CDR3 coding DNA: TGCGCCAGCAGCTTGGACCGACATAACACCGGGGAGCTGTTTTTT.

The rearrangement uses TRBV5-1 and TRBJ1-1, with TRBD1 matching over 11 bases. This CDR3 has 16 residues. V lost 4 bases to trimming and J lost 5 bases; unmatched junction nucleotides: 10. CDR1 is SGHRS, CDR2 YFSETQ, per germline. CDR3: CASSPGQGARVTEAFF. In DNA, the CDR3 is TGCGCCAGCAGCCCCGGACAGGGGGCTAGGGTAACTGAAGCTTTCTTT.

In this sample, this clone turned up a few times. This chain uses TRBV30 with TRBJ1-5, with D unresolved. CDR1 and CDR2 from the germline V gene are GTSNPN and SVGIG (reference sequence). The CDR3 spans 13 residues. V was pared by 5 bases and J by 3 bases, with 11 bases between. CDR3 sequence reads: CAWAQEPNQPQHF. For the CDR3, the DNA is TGTGCCTGGGCCCAAGAGCCCAATCAGCCCCAGCATTTT.

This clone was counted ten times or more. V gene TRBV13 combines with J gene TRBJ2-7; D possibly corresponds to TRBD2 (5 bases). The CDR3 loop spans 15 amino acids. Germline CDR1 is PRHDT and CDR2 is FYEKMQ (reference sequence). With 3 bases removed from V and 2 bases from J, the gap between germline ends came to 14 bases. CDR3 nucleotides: TGTGCCAGCAGCTTTGAGGGCGGAACCCCCTACGAGCAGTACTTC. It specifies CASSFEGGTPYEQYF.

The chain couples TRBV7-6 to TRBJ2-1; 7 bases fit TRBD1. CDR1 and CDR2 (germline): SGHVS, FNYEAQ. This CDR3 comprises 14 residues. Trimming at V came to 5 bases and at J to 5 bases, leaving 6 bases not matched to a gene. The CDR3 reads CASSQATGDNEQFF. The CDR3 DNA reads TGTGCCAGCAGCCAAGCTACAGGGGACAATGAGCAGTTCTTC.

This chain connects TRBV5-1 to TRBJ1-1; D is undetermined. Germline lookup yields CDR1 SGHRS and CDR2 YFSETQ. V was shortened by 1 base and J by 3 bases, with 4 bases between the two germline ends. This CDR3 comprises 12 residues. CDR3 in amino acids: CASSLSHTEAFF. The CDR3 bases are TGCGCCAGCAGCTTGAGCCACACTGAAGCTTTCTTT.

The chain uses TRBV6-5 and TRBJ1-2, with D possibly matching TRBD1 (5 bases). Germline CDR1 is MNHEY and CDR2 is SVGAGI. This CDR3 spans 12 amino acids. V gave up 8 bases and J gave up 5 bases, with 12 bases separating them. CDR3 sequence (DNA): TGTGCCAGCTCTGTGGGGCAGTATGGCTACACCTTC. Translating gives CASSVGQYGYTF.

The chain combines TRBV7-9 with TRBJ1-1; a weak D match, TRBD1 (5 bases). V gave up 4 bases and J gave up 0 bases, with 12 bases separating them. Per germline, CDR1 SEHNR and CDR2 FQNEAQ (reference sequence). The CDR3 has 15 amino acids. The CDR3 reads CASSSGQGMNTEAFF. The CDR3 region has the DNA TGTGCCAGCAGCTCCGGACAAGGAATGAACACTGAAGCTTTCTTT. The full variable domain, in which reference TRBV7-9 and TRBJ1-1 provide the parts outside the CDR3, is DTGVSQNPRHKITKRGQNVTFRCDPISEHNRLYWYRQTLGQGPEFLTYFQNEAQLEKSRLLSDRFSAERPKGSFSTLEIQRTEQGDSAMYLCASSSGQGMNTEAFFGQGTRLTVV.

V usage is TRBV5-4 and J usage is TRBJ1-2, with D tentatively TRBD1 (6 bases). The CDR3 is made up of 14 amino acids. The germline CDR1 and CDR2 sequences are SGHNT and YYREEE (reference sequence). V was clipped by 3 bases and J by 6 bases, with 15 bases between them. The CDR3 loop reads CASSWGRGGNGYTF. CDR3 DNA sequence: TGTGCCAGCAGCTGGGGCAGGGGCGGCAATGGCTACACCTTC. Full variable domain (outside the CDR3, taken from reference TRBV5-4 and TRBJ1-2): ETGVTQSPTHLIKTRGQQVTLRCSSQSGHNTVSWYQQALGQGPQFIFQYYREEENGRGNFPPRFSGLQFPNYSSELNVNALELDDSALYLCASSWGRGGNGYTFGSGTRLTVV.

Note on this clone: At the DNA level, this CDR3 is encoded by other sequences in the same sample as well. The CDR3: CASSRTENNSPLHF. CDR3 DNA: TGTGCCAGCTCACGGACAGAAAATAATTCACCCCTCCACTTT. This chain connects TRBV18 to TRBJ1-6; D is possibly TRBD1 (6 bases). This CDR3 is built from 14 residues. Germline CDR1 reads KGHSH; CDR2 reads LQKENI. V lost 4 bases to trimming and J lost 5 bases, with 9 bases between them.

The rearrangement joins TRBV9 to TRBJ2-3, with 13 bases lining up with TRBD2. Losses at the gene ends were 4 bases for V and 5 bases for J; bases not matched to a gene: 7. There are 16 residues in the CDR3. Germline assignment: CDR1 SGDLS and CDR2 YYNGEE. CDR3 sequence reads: CASSIRTSGGLDTQYF. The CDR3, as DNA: TGTGCCAGCAGCATCCGGACTAGCGGGGGCCTAGATACGCAGTATTTT.

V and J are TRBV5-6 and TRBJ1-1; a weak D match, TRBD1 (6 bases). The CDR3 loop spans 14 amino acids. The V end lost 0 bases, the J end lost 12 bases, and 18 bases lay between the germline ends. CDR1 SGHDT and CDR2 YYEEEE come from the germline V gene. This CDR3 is CASSLDLSGGRTFF. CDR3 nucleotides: TGTGCCAGCAGCTTGGATCTATCGGGGGGCAGGACTTTCTTT.

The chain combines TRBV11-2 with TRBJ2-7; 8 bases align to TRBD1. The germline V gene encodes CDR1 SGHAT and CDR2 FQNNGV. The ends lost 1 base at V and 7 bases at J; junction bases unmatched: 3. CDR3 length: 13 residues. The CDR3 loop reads CASSLVGTGEQYF. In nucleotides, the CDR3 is TGTGCCAGCAGCTTAGTCGGGACAGGAGAGCAGTACTTC. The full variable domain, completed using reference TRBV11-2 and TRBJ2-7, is EAGVAQSPRYKIIEKRQSVAFWCNPISGHATLYWYQQILGQGPKLLIQFQNNGVVDDSQLPKDRFSAERLKGVDSTLKIQPAKLEDSAVYLCASSLVGTGEQYFGPGTRLTVT.

CDR3 protein: CASSPAGLNTGELFF. CDR3 DNA: TGTGCCAGCAGCCCCGCAGGGTTGAACACCGGGGAGCTGTTTTTT. The chain is built from TRBV7-6 and TRBJ2-2, with TRBD1 as a possible D gene (5 bases). Germline V gene data show CDR1 as SGHVS and CDR2 as FNYEAQ. This CDR3 region has 15 residues. V was clipped by 5 bases and J by 1 base, with 11 bases between them.

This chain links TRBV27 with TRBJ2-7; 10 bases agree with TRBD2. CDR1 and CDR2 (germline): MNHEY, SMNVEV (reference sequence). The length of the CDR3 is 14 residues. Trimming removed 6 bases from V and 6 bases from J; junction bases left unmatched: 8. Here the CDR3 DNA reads TGTGCCAGCAGCGGATACGGGACTAGCGTCGAGCAGTACTTC. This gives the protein CASSGYGTSVEQYF.

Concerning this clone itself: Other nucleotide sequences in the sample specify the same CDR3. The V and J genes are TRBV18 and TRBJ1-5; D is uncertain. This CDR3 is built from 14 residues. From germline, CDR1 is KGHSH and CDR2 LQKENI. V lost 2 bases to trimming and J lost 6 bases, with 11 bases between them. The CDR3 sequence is CASSPGREGQPQHF. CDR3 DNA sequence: TGTGCCAGCTCACCAGGACGGGAGGGTCAGCCCCAGCATTTT.

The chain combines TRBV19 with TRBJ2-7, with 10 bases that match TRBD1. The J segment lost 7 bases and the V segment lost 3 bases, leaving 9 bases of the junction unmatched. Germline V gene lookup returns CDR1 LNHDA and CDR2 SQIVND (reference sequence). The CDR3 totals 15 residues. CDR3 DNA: TGTGCCAGTAGTATCCCCGGGACAGGGGCTTCTGAGCAGTACTTC. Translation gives CASSIPGTGASEQYF.

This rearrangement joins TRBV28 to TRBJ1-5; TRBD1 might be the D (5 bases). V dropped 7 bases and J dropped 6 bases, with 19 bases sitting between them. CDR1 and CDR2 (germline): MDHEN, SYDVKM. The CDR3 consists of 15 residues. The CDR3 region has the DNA TGTGCCAGCACTTCCCCCCGGGGGGTCGGTCAGCCCCAGCATTTT. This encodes CASTSPRGVGQPQHF.

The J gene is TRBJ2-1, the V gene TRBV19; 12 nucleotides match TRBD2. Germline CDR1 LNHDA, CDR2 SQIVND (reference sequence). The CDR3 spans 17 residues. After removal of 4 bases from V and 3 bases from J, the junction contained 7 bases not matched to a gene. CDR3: CASSTGLAGLVYNEQFF. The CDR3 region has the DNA TGTGCCAGTAGTACGGGACTAGCGGGTCTAGTCTACAATGAGCAGTTCTTC.

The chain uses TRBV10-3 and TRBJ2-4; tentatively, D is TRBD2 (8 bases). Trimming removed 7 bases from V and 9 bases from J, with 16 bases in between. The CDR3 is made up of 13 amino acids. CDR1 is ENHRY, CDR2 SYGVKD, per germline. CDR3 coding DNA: TGTGCCATCACGGGGGACAGCGGGGGCATTCAGTACTTC. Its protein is CAITGDSGGIQYF.

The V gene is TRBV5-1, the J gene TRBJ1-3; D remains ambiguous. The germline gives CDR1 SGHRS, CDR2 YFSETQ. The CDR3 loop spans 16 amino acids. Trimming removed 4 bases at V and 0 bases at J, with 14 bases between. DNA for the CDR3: TGCGCCAGCAGCGGCACACGTCGAAGCTCTGGAAACACCATATATTTT. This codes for CASSGTRRSSGNTIYF.

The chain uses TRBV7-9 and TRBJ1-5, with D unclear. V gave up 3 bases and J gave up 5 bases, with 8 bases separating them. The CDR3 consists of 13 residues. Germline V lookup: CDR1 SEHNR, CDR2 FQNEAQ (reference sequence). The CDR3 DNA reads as TGTGCCAGCAGCTTGTACCAGGATCAGCCCCAGCATTTT. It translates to CASSLYQDQPQHF.